The entry that follows covers one T cell receptor (beta chain) sequence. Its antigen is as yet unknown. They ran version v3.0 of the immunoSEQ assay at survey level. Clones were read by immunoSEQ multiplex PCR, and TCRdb kept only the in-frame ones, dropping some. The table lists 36,000 or so clones, about four fifths of them singletons, with about 5.7% in the top ten. There are 14 residues in the CDR3. CDR1 is SGHRS, CDR2 YFSETQ, per germline. V was pared by 1 base and J by 8 bases, with 4 bases of the junction left unmatched. This sample is drawn from a study of long-term antiretroviral therapy in people with HIV. General study points: Gathering of blood took place between 2004 and 2017, possibly under older ART regimens.

This TCR was recovered from a man aged 18 to 29 with HIV. The specimen was unsorted PBMCs, collected 0.6 years after starting antiretroviral therapy. The chain carries TRBV5-1 and TRBJ2-4; 9 bases are a match to TRBD2. This CDR3 is CASSLWAGGDIQYF. As DNA, the CDR3 is TGCGCCAGCAGCTTGTGGGCGGGAGGGGACATTCAGTACTTC.